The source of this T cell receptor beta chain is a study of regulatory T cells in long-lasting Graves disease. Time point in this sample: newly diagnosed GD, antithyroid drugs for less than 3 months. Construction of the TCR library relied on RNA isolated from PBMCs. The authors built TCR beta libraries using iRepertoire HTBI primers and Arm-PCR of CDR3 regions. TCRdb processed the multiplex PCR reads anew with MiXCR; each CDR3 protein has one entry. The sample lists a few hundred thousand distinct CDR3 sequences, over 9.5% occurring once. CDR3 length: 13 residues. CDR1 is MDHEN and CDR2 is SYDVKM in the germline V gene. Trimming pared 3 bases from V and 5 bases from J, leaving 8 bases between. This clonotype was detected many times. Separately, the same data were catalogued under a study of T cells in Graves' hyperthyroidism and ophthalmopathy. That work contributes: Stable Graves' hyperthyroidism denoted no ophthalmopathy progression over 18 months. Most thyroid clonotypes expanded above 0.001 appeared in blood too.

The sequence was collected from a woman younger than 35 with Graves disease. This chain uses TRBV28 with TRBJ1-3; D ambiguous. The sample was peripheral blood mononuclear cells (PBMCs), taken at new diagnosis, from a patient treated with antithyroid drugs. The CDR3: CASSLAGRNTIYF. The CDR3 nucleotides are TGTGCCAGCAGTTTGGCAGGACGAAACACCATATATTTT.